The 20 T cell receptor beta chains presented below share a single source sample, sequenced in a study of T cells after yellow fever vaccination. TCRdb reprocessed the 5' RACE reads with MiXCR, giving one entry per CDR3 protein. The sample has just under 600,000 distinct CDR3 sequences, roughly 14% seen once; the top ten hold roughly 13%. Sequenced here: PBMCs, sampled on the day of the yellow fever booster vaccination. The receptors shown here come from a man aged 25 to 40 who received the YFV17D yellow fever vaccine.

The chain recombines TRBV7-2 with TRBJ1-5, with D hard to call. The CDR3 length is 14 residues. V gave up 3 bases and J gave up 9 bases, with 15 bases separating them. CDR1 and CDR2 (germline): SGHTA, FQGNSA. In nucleotides, the CDR3 is TGTGCCAGCAGCTTGGTGCGCGGGGAGGGGCCCCAGCATTTT. Translating gives CASSLVRGEGPQHF.

This clonotype was detected a few times. The chain uses TRBV9 and TRBJ2-7, with no clear D. CDR1 is SGDLS and CDR2 is YYNGEE in the germline V gene. CDR3 length equals 16 residues. V was shortened by 2 bases and J by 3 bases, with 18 bases between the two germline ends. The CDR3 sequence: CASSVEDTPKVYEQYF. For the CDR3, the DNA is TGTGCCAGCAGCGTTGAAGACACTCCGAAGGTCTACGAGCAGTACTTC.

The rearrangement uses TRBV18 and TRBJ2-6; TRBD1 matches at 7 bases. The CDR3 loop spans 17 amino acids. V was clipped by 0 bases and J by 0 bases; unmatched bases: 2. CDR1 and CDR2 (germline): KGHSH, LQKENI. Here the CDR3 reads CASSPPTGVSGANVLTF. The CDR3 nucleotides read TGTGCCAGCTCACCACCAACAGGGGTCTCTGGGGCCAACGTCCTGACTTTC.

The rearrangement uses TRBV29-1 and TRBJ2-5; TRBD2 matches at 8 bases. In germline, CDR1 is SQVTM, CDR2 ANQGSEA. The V and J ends lost 4 bases and 6 bases, in that order; junction bases with no gene match: 4. This CDR3 has 12 amino acids. The CDR3 is CSVALAGKTQYF. DNA for the CDR3: TGCAGCGTTGCATTAGCGGGAAAGACCCAGTACTTC.

The CDR3 is CSVKATNTGELFF. The CDR3 coding sequence is TGCAGTGTTAAAGCAACGAACACCGGGGAGCTGTTTTTT. The chain joins TRBV20-1 to TRBJ2-2, with D hard to call. Trimming cost V 7 bases and J 0 bases, with 9 bases left between them. The CDR3 is made up of 13 amino acids. Germline assignment: CDR1 DFQATT and CDR2 SNEGSKA (reference sequence).

The V gene is TRBV10-3, the J gene TRBJ2-7; D gene unclear. The CDR3 extends over 11 amino acids. Germline assignment: CDR1 ENHRY and CDR2 SYGVKD. With 6 bases removed from V and 5 bases from J, the gap between germline ends came to 8 bases. CDR3 sequence (DNA): TGTGCCATCAGCGCTTCGAACGAGCAGTACTTC. This gives the protein CAISASNEQYF.

This clonotype was counted between two and nine times. This sequence joins TRBV5-4 and TRBJ2-3, with 8 bases lining up with TRBD2. V trimming: 0 bases; J trimming: 6 bases; junction bases outside the gene matches: 9. The CDR3 contains 16 residues. CDR1 is SGHNT, CDR2 YYREEE, per germline (reference sequence). CDR3 bases: TGTGCCAGCAGCTTGGTTGGACTAGCTGAGTCCGATACGCAGTATTTT. Protein: CASSLVGLAESDTQYF.

This clonotype was recorded at least ten times. The chain has TRBV5-1 and TRBJ2-1; 7 positions match TRBD2. The V and J ends lost 0 bases and 5 bases, in that order; junction bases with no gene match: 8. This CDR3 is 16 amino acids long. Germline assignment: CDR1 SGHRS and CDR2 YFSETQ. The CDR3: CASSLGDYRRDNEQFF. CDR3 DNA sequence: TGCGCCAGCAGCTTGGGGGACTACAGAAGAGACAATGAGCAGTTCTTC.

This clonotype was detected a few times. This chain links TRBV7-9 with TRBJ2-5; tentative D call: TRBD1 (7 bases). From germline, CDR1 is SEHNR and CDR2 FQNEAQ (reference sequence). The CDR3 contains 16 residues. Deletions cut 3 bases from V and 4 bases from J, with 18 bases between. CDR3 residues: CASSFSTQGRGETQYF. As DNA, the CDR3 is TGTGCCAGCAGCTTTTCCACACAGGGGCGGGGAGAGACCCAGTACTTC.

V is TRBV7-9 and J is TRBJ2-7; no firm D call. Trimming cost V 3 bases and J 6 bases, with 12 bases left between them. Per germline, CDR1 SEHNR and CDR2 FQNEAQ (reference sequence). There are 13 residues in the CDR3. The CDR3 sequence is CASSLGINGEQYF. The DNA of the CDR3 is TGTGCCAGCAGCTTGGGTATAAACGGCGAGCAGTACTTC.

This clonotype was found a few times. V gene TRBV20-1 combines with J gene TRBJ1-1; D might be TRBD1 (5 bases). V lost 6 bases and J lost 4, with 12 bases in between. Per germline, CDR1 DFQATT and CDR2 SNEGSKA (reference sequence). CDR3 size: 12 residues. This CDR3 reads CSAPGPSTEAFF. The CDR3 DNA sequence: TGCAGTGCGCCGGGACCTAGCACTGAAGCTTTCTTT.

V usage is TRBV20-1 and J usage is TRBJ2-1; a weak D match, TRBD2 (6 bases). The CDR3 contains 13 residues. Deletions cut 3 bases from V and 5 bases from J, with 11 bases between. From germline, CDR1 is DFQATT and CDR2 SNEGSKA (reference sequence). CDR3: CSARKLADNEQFF. The CDR3 coding sequence is TGCAGTGCTAGGAAACTAGCCGACAATGAGCAGTTCTTC.

This rearrangement joins TRBV6-2 or TRBV6-3 to TRBJ2-4; D perhaps matches TRBD1 (6 bases). CDR3 length: 20 residues. Germline V gene data show CDR1 as MNHEY and CDR2 as SVGEGT. Trimming shortened V by 4 bases and J by 0 bases, and 25 bases separated the two germline ends. Written as DNA, the CDR3 is TGTGCCAGCAGTTCGGCCGTACTTACAGGGAGCTTGATAGCCAAAAACATTCAGTACTTC. It codes for CASSSAVLTGSLIAKNIQYF.

This clonotype was detected only a few times. The V and J genes are TRBV6-5 and TRBJ2-1, with TRBD1 identical over 8 bases. The trim removed 2 bases at V and 2 bases at J, leaving 2 bases unmatched. Germline-derived CDR1 and CDR2 are MNHEY and SVGAGI. CDR3 size: 15 residues. CDR3: CASSYRDRTYNEQFF. The CDR3 DNA sequence: TGTGCCAGCAGTTACCGGGACAGGACCTACAATGAGCAGTTCTTC.

This chain connects TRBV7-2 to TRBJ1-1, with D tentatively TRBD1 (5 bases). Germline CDR1 SGHTA, CDR2 FQGNSA. V lost 2 bases, J lost 3 bases, and 13 bases lay in between. There are 15 residues in the CDR3. The CDR3 region is CASSLHGGGDTEAFF. The CDR3, as DNA: TGTGCCAGCAGCTTACACGGGGGTGGGGACACTGAAGCTTTCTTT.

In its sample, this clonotype was seen a few times. J is TRBJ2-3 and V is TRBV9; D perhaps matches TRBD1 (6 bases). Germline CDR1 reads SGDLS; CDR2 reads YYNGEE. This CDR3 has 18 amino acids. Trimming cost V 0 bases and J 5 bases, with 22 bases left between them. The CDR3 DNA reads as TGTGCCAGCAGCGTAGCCCTCCACAGGGACACCCCTCAAGATACGCAGTATTTT. Its protein product is CASSVALHRDTPQDTQYF.

There are many counts of this clonotype. The CDR3 DNA is TGTGCCAGCCGGGAGGACTACGGCACAGATACGCAGTATTTT. Translating it yields CASREDYGTDTQYF. The J gene is TRBJ2-3, the V gene TRBV2; 7 nucleotides align to TRBD2. This CDR3 is 14 amino acids long. Trimming at V came to 8 bases and at J to 1 base, leaving 6 bases not matched to a gene. Germline V gene data show CDR1 as SNHLY and CDR2 as FYNNEI.

The chain employs TRBV20-1 and TRBJ2-3; perhaps TRBD2 as D (8 bases). V lost 1 base, J lost 4 bases, and 12 bases lay in between. The germline CDR1 and CDR2 sequences are DFQATT and SNEGSKA (reference sequence). CDR3 length: 14 amino acids. The CDR3, as DNA: TGCAGTGCTAGAGCGGGAGGGGGCGCAGATACGCAGTATTTT. Residues: CSARAGGGADTQYF.

This clonotype was seen a few times. The gene calls are TRBV7-8 and TRBJ2-7; D remains unclear. V was cut by 5 bases and J by 6 bases, with 14 bases left in between. In germline, CDR1 is SGHVS, CDR2 FQNEAQ. CDR3 length: 13 residues. CDR3 nucleotide sequence: TGTGCCAGCAGCCCCTCCGTTCTTTCCGAGCAGTACTTC. Translation gives CASSPSVLSEQYF.

The chain has TRBV4-3 and TRBJ2-2; TRBD2 is a possible D gene (5 bases). Trimming stripped 3 bases from V and 6 bases from J, with 8 bases between. The length of the CDR3 is 13 residues. Germline loops: CDR1 LGHNA, CDR2 YSLEER. CDR3 region: CASSQWRAGELFF. In DNA form, the CDR3 reads TGCGCCAGCAGCCAGTGGCGGGCCGGGGAGCTGTTTTTT.